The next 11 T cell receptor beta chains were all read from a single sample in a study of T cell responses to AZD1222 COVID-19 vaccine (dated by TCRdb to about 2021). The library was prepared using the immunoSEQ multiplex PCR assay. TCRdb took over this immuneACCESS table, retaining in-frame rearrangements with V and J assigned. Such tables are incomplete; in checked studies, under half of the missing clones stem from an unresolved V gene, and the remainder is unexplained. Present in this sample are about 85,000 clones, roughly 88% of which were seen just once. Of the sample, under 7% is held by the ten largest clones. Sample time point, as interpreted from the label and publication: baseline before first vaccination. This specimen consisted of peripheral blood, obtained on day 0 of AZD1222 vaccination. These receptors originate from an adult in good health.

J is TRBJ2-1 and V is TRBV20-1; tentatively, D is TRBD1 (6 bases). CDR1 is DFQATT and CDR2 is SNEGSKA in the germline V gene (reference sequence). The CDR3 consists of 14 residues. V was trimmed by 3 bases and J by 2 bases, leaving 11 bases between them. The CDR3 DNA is TGCAGTGCTAGTTCCAGACAGGCCTACAATGAGCAGTTCTTC. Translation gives CSASSRQAYNEQFF.

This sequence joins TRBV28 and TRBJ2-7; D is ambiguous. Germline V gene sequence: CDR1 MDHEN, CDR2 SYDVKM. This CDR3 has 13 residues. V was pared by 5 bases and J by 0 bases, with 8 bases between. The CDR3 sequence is CASSPPNSYEQYF. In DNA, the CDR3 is TGTGCCAGCAGTCCCCCCAACTCCTACGAGCAGTACTTC.

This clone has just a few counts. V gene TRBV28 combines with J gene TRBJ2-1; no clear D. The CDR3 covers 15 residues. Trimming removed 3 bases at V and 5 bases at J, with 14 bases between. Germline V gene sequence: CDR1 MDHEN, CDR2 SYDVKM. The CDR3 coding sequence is TGTGCCAGCAGTTTCATTGACACCCCTAACAATGAGCAGTTCTTC. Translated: CASSFIDTPNNEQFF. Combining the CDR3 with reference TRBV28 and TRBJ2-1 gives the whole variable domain DVKVTQSSRYLVKRTGEKVFLECVQDMDHENMFWYRQDPGLGLRLIYFSYDVKMKEKGDIPEGYSVSREKKERFSLILESASTNQTSMYLCASSFIDTPNNEQFFGPGTRLTVL.

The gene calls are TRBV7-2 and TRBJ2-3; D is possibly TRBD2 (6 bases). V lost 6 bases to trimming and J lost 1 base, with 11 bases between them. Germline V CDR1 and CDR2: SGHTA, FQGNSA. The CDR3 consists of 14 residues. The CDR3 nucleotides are TGTGCCAGCAGGACCGGGACTGGCACAGATACGCAGTATTTT. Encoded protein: CASRTGTGTDTQYF.

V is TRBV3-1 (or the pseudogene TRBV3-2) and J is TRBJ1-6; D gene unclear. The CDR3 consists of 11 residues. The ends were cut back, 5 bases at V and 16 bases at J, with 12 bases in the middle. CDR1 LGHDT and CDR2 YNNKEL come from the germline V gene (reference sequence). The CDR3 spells CASSNLGVLHF. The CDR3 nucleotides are TGTGCCAGCAGCAATCTTGGAGTGCTCCACTTT.

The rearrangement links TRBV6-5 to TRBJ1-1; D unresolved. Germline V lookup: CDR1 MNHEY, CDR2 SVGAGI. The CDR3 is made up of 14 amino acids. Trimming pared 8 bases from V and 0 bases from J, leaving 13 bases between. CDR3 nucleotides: TGTGCCAGCTCCGTCTCCCTAATGAACACTGAAGCTTTCTTT. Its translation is CASSVSLMNTEAFF.

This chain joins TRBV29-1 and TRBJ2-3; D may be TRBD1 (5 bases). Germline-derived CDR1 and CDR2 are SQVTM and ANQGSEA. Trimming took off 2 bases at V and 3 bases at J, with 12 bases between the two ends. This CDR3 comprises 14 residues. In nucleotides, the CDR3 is TGCAGCGTTGAAAGGGGCAGGACGACAGATACGCAGTATTTT. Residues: CSVERGRTTDTQYF.

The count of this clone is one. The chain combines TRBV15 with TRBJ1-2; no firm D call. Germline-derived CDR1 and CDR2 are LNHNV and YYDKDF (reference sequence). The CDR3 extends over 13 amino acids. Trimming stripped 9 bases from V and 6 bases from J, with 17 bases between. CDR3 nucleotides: TGTGCCACTCGGCCAGGAGGGATGAATGGCTACACCTTC. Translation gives CATRPGGMNGYTF.

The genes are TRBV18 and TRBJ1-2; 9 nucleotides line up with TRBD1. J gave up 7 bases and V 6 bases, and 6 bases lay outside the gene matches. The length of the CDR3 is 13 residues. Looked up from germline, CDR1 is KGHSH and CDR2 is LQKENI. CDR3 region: CASSMDRGFGYTF. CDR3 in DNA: TGTGCCAGCTCGATGGACAGGGGCTTTGGCTACACCTTC. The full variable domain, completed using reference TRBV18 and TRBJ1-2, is NAGVMQNPRHLVRRRGQEARLRCSPMKGHSHVYWYRQLPEEGLKFMVYLQKENIIDESGMPKERFSAEFPKEGPSILRIQQVVRGDSAAYFCASSMDRGFGYTFGSGTRLTVV.

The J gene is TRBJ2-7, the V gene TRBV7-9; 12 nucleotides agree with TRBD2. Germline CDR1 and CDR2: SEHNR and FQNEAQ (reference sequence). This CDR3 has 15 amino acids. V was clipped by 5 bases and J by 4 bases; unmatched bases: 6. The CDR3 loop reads CASSKTSGSSYEQYF. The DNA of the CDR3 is TGTGCCAGCAGCAAGACTAGCGGGAGTTCGTACGAGCAGTACTTC.

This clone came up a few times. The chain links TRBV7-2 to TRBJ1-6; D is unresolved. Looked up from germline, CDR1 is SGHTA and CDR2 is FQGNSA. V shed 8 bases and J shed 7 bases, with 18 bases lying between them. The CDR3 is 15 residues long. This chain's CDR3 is CASSETPGLNSPLHF. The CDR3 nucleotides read TGTGCCAGCTCCGAAACCCCGGGTCTCAATTCACCCCTCCACTTT.